This TCR beta chain is drawn from a study of radiation and T cells in renal cell carcinoma. This sample's time point: blood 4 weeks post-SBRT, at nephrectomy. The sample's treatment: 15 Gy SBRT to primary tumor, nephrectomy 4 weeks later. Nephrectomy followed 15 Gy stereotactic body radiation by 4 weeks. Produced via immunoSEQ multiplex PCR; TCRdb's table is partial and in-frame only. Found here are roughly 64,000 clones, 65% to 80% of them singletons; the top ten hold roughly 6.8%. Trimming took off 3 bases at V and 1 base at J, with 18 bases between the two ends. This CDR3 is built from 16 residues. CDR1 and CDR2 (germline): GTSNPN, SVGIG (reference sequence).

This TCR was sampled from a man aged 55 to 70 with renal cell carcinoma. Here the sequenced sample was blood, taken from a patient whose treatment included radiotherapy and nephrectomy. The chain is built from TRBV30 and TRBJ1-1; possibly TRBD1 for D (5 bases). The CDR3 protein is CAWSKGGAGANTEAFF. The CDR3 DNA sequence: TGTGCCTGGAGCAAAGGCGGGGCAGGAGCGAACACTGAAGCTTTCTTT.